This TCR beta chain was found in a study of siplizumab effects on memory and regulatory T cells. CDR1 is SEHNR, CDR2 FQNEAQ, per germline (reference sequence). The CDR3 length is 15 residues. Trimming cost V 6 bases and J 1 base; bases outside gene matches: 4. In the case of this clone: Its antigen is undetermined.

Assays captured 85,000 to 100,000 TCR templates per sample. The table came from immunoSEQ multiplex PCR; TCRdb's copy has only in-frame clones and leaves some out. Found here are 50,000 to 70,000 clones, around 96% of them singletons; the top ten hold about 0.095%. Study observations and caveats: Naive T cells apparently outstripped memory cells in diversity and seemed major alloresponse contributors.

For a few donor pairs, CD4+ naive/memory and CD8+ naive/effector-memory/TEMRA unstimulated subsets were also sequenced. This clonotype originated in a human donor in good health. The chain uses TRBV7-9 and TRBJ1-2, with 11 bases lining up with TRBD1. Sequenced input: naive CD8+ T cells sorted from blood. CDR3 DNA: TGTGCCAGCAGTACGGGACAGGGGGTTAACTATGGCTACACCTTC. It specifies CASSTGQGVNYGYTF.